A single sample is the source of the 15 T cell receptor beta chains below, sequenced in a study of cytomegalovirus exposure and HLA in healthy donors. The PCR made use of 60 Vbeta and 13 Jbeta primers. Repertoires were generated with immunoSEQ multiplex PCR, while TCRdb's copy carries only in-frame clones and drops some. Altogether some 140,000 clones are present, around 75% being singletons, with the ten largest covering approximately 8%. Input material: PBMCs. The receptors here all came from a man aged 25 to 40 in good health and CMV-seropositive.

The chain couples TRBV30 to TRBJ1-2; 9 bases match TRBD1. Germline V gene lookup returns CDR1 GTSNPN and CDR2 SVGIG (reference sequence). The length of the CDR3 is 14 residues. V lost 2 bases and J lost 8; bases outside the gene matches: 9. The chain's CDR3 is CAWSLQGAGHGYTF. The CDR3 nucleotides are TGTGCCTGGAGTCTACAGGGGGCGGGGCACGGCTACACCTTC.

Written as DNA, the CDR3 is TGCAGTGCGTGGGCCGACAATGAGCAGTTCTTC. Amino acids: CSAWADNEQFF. The chain couples TRBV20-1 to TRBJ2-1; D unresolved. The CDR3 runs 11 residues. The germline V gene encodes CDR1 DFQATT and CDR2 SNEGSKA (reference sequence). V was shortened by 6 bases and J by 5 bases, with 8 bases between the two germline ends.

The chain combines TRBV5-1 with TRBJ2-1; D remains unclear. The CDR3 has 13 residues. Germline V CDR1 and CDR2: SGHRS, YFSETQ. With 1 base removed from V and 5 bases from J, the gap between germline ends came to 7 bases. In nucleotides, the CDR3 is TGCGCCAGCAGCTTGTCTCCTAACAATGAGCAGTTCTTC. Translated: CASSLSPNNEQFF.

The chain carries TRBV27 and TRBJ2-1; 7 bases match TRBD2. This CDR3 spans 16 amino acids. Per the germline V gene, CDR1 is MNHEY and CDR2 is SMNVEV (reference sequence). Trimming removed 0 bases from V and 7 bases from J; junction bases left unmatched: 9. CDR3 loop: CASSLSSGAPRNEQFF. The CDR3 coding sequence is TGTGCCAGCAGTTTATCGAGCGGGGCCCCTCGGAATGAGCAGTTCTTC.

This clone has just one count. The same CDR3 is also encoded by other DNA sequences in this sample. The chain has TRBV6-5 and TRBJ1-5; D gene uncertain. This CDR3 spans 13 amino acids. V was trimmed by 5 bases and J by 0 bases, leaving 5 bases between them. CDR1 MNHEY and CDR2 SVGAGI come from the germline V gene. The chain's CDR3 is CASSVYSNQPQHF. The CDR3 region has the DNA TGTGCCAGCAGTGTCTATAGCAATCAGCCCCAGCATTTT.

The V gene is TRBV5-1, the J gene TRBJ1-3; no firm D call. Deletions cut 3 bases from V and 0 bases from J, with 7 bases between. There are 14 residues in the CDR3. Germline assignment: CDR1 SGHRS and CDR2 YFSETQ. The CDR3 is CASSYTASGNTIYF. The CDR3 bases are TGCGCCAGCAGCTACACCGCCTCTGGAAACACCATATATTTT.

The chain is built from TRBV2 and TRBJ2-4; TRBD2 is a possible D gene (6 bases). The CDR3 is 15 residues long. The V end lost 4 bases, the J end lost 0 bases, and 10 bases lay between the germline ends. Germline V gene sequence: CDR1 SNHLY, CDR2 FYNNEI. CDR3 residues: CASSVAALAKNIQYF. The CDR3 DNA reads TGTGCCAGCAGTGTAGCGGCCCTAGCCAAAAACATTCAGTACTTC.

The gene calls are TRBV6-5 and TRBJ2-7; D possibly corresponds to TRBD2 (6 bases). From germline, CDR1 is MNHEY and CDR2 SVGAGI. This CDR3 contains 13 residues. Trimming removed 6 bases at V and 5 bases at J, with 14 bases between. CDR3 DNA: TGTGCCAGCAGGCTTGGGGGGTTGGACGAGCAGTACTTC. It encodes CASRLGGLDEQYF.

In DNA form, the CDR3 reads TGTGCCAGCTCACCTCTGGACAGGGCTACTGAAGCTTTCTTT. It encodes CASSPLDRATEAFF. The V gene is TRBV18, the J gene TRBJ1-1; 8 bases fit TRBD1. Trimming took 3 bases from V and 5 from J; bases not matched to a gene: 5. Germline-derived CDR1 and CDR2 are KGHSH and LQKENI. CDR3 length equals 14 residues.

The CDR3 loop reads CASSEAQGSFGNTIYF. Written as DNA, the CDR3 is TGTGCCAGCAGTGAAGCGCAGGGGTCCTTTGGAAACACCATATATTTT. The chain has TRBV6-1 and TRBJ1-3, with D possibly matching TRBD1 (6 bases). The CDR3 is 16 amino acids. V gave up 0 bases and J gave up 3 bases, with 12 bases separating them. Germline V gene lookup returns CDR1 MNHNS and CDR2 SASEGT.

This clone was detected a few times. This chain links TRBV9 with TRBJ1-1, with a weak D call TRBD1 (6 bases). Per germline, CDR1 SGDLS and CDR2 YYNGEE. The CDR3 contains 14 residues. The germline V and J ends were trimmed by 3 bases and 3 bases, with 12 bases remaining between them. The chain's CDR3 is CASSAIPGDTEAFF. CDR3 nucleotide sequence: TGTGCCAGCAGCGCGATCCCAGGGGACACTGAAGCTTTCTTT.

The chain employs TRBV5-1 and TRBJ2-5, with 12 bases lining up with TRBD2. The CDR3 spans 19 residues. Per the germline V gene, CDR1 is SGHRS and CDR2 is YFSETQ. The trim removed 4 bases at V and 2 bases at J, leaving 15 bases unmatched. The CDR3 bases are TGCGCCAGCAGCGGAACGAATAGACTAGCGGGAGTGGGGCAAGAGACCCAGTACTTC. Translation: CASSGTNRLAGVGQETQYF.

The chain uses TRBV10-1 and TRBJ2-2; maybe TRBD1 (5 bases). V lost 5 bases and J lost 3, with 10 bases in between. This CDR3 comprises 14 residues. Germline V gives CDR1 WNHNN, CDR2 SYGVQD (reference sequence). This chain's CDR3 is CASSQDRYTGELFF. CDR3 bases: TGCGCCAGCAGTCAAGACAGATACACCGGGGAGCTGTTTTTT.

The chain couples TRBV6-4 to TRBJ2-1; D may be TRBD2 (6 bases). Germline values: CDR1 MRHNA, CDR2 SNTAGT. V lost 6 bases to trimming and J lost 0 bases, with 12 bases between them. This CDR3 has 15 amino acids. CDR3 protein: CASSRDFSSYNEQFF. The CDR3 nucleotides are TGTGCCAGCAGCAGGGACTTTAGCTCCTACAATGAGCAGTTCTTC.

The chain recombines TRBV5-4 with TRBJ2-3, with 11 bases identical to TRBD2. Germline values: CDR1 SGHNT, CDR2 YYREEE (reference sequence). This CDR3 is 17 amino acids long. After removal of 4 bases from V and 5 bases from J, the junction contained 12 bases not matched to a gene. CDR3 amino acids: CASSNASGRNPGDTQYF. CDR3 nucleotide sequence: TGTGCCAGCAGCAATGCTAGCGGGAGGAACCCGGGAGATACGCAGTATTTT.